The 14 T cell receptor beta chains given below trace back to one sample, sequenced in a study of technical replicates of blood from a few donors. Method: immunoSEQ multiplex PCR; TCRdb's copy keeps in-frame clones and lacks some. Found here are some 70,000 clones, nearly 98% of them singletons; the top ten hold about 0.3%. The sequenced sample consisted of T cells isolated from PBMCs. The receptors come from a human donor in good health.

V and J are TRBV5-6 and TRBJ2-3, with 11 bases that match TRBD1. V lost 4 bases, J lost 5 bases, and 6 bases stayed unmatched. The germline V gene has CDR1 SGHDT and CDR2 YYEEEE. The CDR3 has 15 residues. The CDR3 loop reads CASSPGQGARDTQYF. The CDR3, as DNA: TGTGCCAGCAGCCCCGGACAGGGGGCCAGAGATACGCAGTATTTT.

This chain connects TRBV9 to TRBJ1-2; possibly TRBD1 for D (6 bases). Between the trimmed V and J ends, which lost 4 bases and 1 base, there was a span of 14 bases. Germline V gene lookup returns CDR1 SGDLS and CDR2 YYNGEE. The CDR3 consists of 15 residues. DNA for the CDR3: TGTGCCAGCAGCAGTCGGACAGACAATAACTATGGCTACACCTTC. It codes for CASSSRTDNNYGYTF.

This clone was picked up one time. The rearrangement links TRBV5-1 to TRBJ1-2; D remains ambiguous. The CDR3 loop spans 13 amino acids. Trimming took 0 bases from V and 8 from J, leaving 11 bases between them. The germline V gene encodes CDR1 SGHRS and CDR2 YFSETQ. In DNA, the CDR3 is TGCGCCAGCAGCTTGGAGTACGGTGTCGGCTACACCTTC. This encodes CASSLEYGVGYTF. Supplemented by reference TRBV5-1 and TRBJ1-2, the full variable domain reads KAGVTQTPRYLIKTRGQQVTLSCSPISGHRSVSWYQQTPGQGLQFLFEYFSETQRNKGNFPGRFSGRQFSNSRSEMNVSTLELGDSALYLCASSLEYGVGYTFGSGTRLTVV.

This chain connects TRBV7-8 to TRBJ1-1, with D possibly matching TRBD1 (6 bases). The CDR3 contains 15 residues. Germline V CDR1 and CDR2: SGHVS, FQNEAQ. Trimming shortened V by 3 bases and J by 1 base, and 12 bases separated the two germline ends. The CDR3 spells CASSFSPTGNTEAFF. The DNA of the CDR3 is TGTGCCAGCAGCTTTTCCCCGACAGGGAACACTGAAGCTTTCTTT. Variable domain in full (rest from reference TRBV7-8 and TRBJ1-1): GAGVSQSPRYKVAKRGQDVALRCDPISGHVSLFWYQQALGQGPEFLTYFQNEAQLDKSGLPSDRFFAERPEGSVSTLKIQRTQQEDSAVYLCASSFSPTGNTEAFFGQGTRLTVV.

The CDR3 coding sequence is TGTGCCAGCAGCCTAGGGACAGGCTCCCAGTACTTC. This codes for CASSLGTGSQYF. The chain has TRBV9 and TRBJ2-5, with TRBD1 matching 8 bases. The junction had 5 bases not matched to a gene; V was cut back by 4 bases and J by 9 bases. The CDR3 loop spans 12 amino acids. The germline CDR1 and CDR2 sequences are SGDLS and YYNGEE. The whole variable domain, remainder taken from reference TRBV9 and TRBJ2-5, is DSGVTQTPKHLITATGQRVTLRCSPRSGDLSVYWYQQSLDQGLQFLIQYYNGEERAKGNILERFSAQQFPDLHSELNLSSLELGDSALYFCASSLGTGSQYFGPGTRLLVL.

The chain is built from TRBV6-1 and TRBJ2-7, with D unclear. The CDR3 length is 12 residues. In germline, CDR1 is MNHNS, CDR2 SASEGT. The V end was cut by 0 bases, the J end by 6 bases, with 6 bases between. The CDR3 is CASSEAELEQYF. The CDR3 nucleotides read TGTGCCAGCAGTGAAGCGGAGCTCGAGCAGTACTTC.

The chain recombines TRBV11-2 with TRBJ2-7; D not certain. Trimming took 5 bases from V and 4 from J, leaving 6 bases between them. CDR1 and CDR2 (germline): SGHAT, FQNNGV. The CDR3 totals 11 residues. The CDR3 is CASSPGYEQYF. For the CDR3, the DNA is TGTGCCAGCAGCCCCGGTTACGAGCAGTACTTC.

This chain connects TRBV11-3 to TRBJ1-1; weak D call: TRBD1 (6 bases). The CDR3 length is 14 residues. Germline V lookup: CDR1 SGHNT, CDR2 YENEEA. The ends were cut back, 3 bases at V and 3 bases at J, with 11 bases in the middle. As DNA, the CDR3 is TGTGCCAGCAGCTTGGCAGGGGACGACACTGAAGCTTTCTTT. Residues: CASSLAGDDTEAFF.

The chain uses TRBV11-3 and TRBJ2-1; 10 nucleotides match TRBD2. V trimming: 0 bases; J trimming: 10 bases; junction bases outside the gene matches: 12. The CDR3 extends over 17 amino acids. Germline CDR1 SGHNT, CDR2 YENEEA. The CDR3 is CASSLDRNPSGREEQFF. The DNA for the CDR3 is TGTGCCAGCAGCTTAGATCGGAACCCTAGCGGGAGAGAAGAGCAGTTCTTC. Based on the CDR3 plus reference TRBV11-3 and TRBJ2-1, the full variable domain is EAGVVQSPRYKIIEKKQPVAFWCNPISGHNTLYWYLQNLGQGPELLIRYENEEAVDDSQLPKDRFSAERLKGVDSTLKIQPAELGDSAVYLCASSLDRNPSGREEQFFGPGTRLTVL.

The chain carries TRBV7-9 and TRBJ1-1; 7 positions match TRBD1. This CDR3 has 15 residues. Looked up from germline, CDR1 is SEHNR and CDR2 is FQNEAQ (reference sequence). V dropped 5 bases and J dropped 1; count of bases not matched to a gene: 7. CDR3 nucleotide sequence: TGTGCCAGCAGCCAAGGGGACAGAGAGAACACTGAAGCTTTCTTT. Translation: CASSQGDRENTEAFF.

This chain joins TRBV5-1 and TRBJ1-4; weak D call: TRBD1 (5 bases). Trimming removed 0 bases from V and 2 bases from J, with 11 bases in between. The CDR3 is 16 residues long. In germline, CDR1 is SGHRS, CDR2 YFSETQ. CDR3 nucleotide sequence: TGCGCCAGCAGCTTGGTTCCCGGGACTACTAATGAAAAACTGTTTTTT. As protein: CASSLVPGTTNEKLFF. Full variable domain (remainder filled in from reference TRBV5-1 and TRBJ1-4): KAGVTQTPRYLIKTRGQQVTLSCSPISGHRSVSWYQQTPGQGLQFLFEYFSETQRNKGNFPGRFSGRQFSNSRSEMNVSTLELGDSALYLCASSLVPGTTNEKLFFGSGTQLSVL.

The rearrangement joins TRBV5-1 to TRBJ2-5, with D possibly TRBD1 on 5 matching bases. The V gene's germline CDR1 is SGHRS and CDR2 YFSETQ. This CDR3 is built from 15 residues. V dropped 1 base and J dropped 4 bases, with 14 bases sitting between them. In DNA form, the CDR3 reads TGCGCCAGCAGCTTGCAACAGGTGGGCGGAGAGACCCAGTACTTC. Translated: CASSLQQVGGETQYF.

The rearrangement joins TRBV25-1 to TRBJ2-1; TRBD1 aligns across 7 bases. This CDR3 has 16 amino acids. Looked up from germline, CDR1 is MGHDK and CDR2 is SYGVNS. The V gene end was trimmed by 7 bases and the J gene end by 0 bases; junction bases not matched to a gene: 9. DNA of the CDR3: TGTGCCAGCATAGGGTCGTCAGGGGGCTCCTACAATGAGCAGTTCTTC. It translates to CASIGSSGGSYNEQFF. The full variable domain, with the rest looked up from reference TRBV25-1 and TRBJ2-1, is EADIYQTPRYLVIGTGKKITLECSQTMGHDKMYWYQQDPGMELHLIHYSYGVNSTEKGDLSSESTVSRIRTEHFPLTLESARPSHTSQYLCASIGSSGGSYNEQFFGPGTRLTVL.

This chain connects TRBV7-9 to TRBJ2-1; 8 positions agree with TRBD2. CDR3 length: 13 residues. The junction had 8 bases not matched to a gene; V was cut back by 4 bases and J by 12 bases. Germline V gene data show CDR1 as SEHNR and CDR2 as FQNEAQ (reference sequence). The CDR3: CASSSPGLVTQFF. DNA for the CDR3: TGTGCCAGCAGCTCTCCGGGACTAGTTACGCAGTTCTTC.